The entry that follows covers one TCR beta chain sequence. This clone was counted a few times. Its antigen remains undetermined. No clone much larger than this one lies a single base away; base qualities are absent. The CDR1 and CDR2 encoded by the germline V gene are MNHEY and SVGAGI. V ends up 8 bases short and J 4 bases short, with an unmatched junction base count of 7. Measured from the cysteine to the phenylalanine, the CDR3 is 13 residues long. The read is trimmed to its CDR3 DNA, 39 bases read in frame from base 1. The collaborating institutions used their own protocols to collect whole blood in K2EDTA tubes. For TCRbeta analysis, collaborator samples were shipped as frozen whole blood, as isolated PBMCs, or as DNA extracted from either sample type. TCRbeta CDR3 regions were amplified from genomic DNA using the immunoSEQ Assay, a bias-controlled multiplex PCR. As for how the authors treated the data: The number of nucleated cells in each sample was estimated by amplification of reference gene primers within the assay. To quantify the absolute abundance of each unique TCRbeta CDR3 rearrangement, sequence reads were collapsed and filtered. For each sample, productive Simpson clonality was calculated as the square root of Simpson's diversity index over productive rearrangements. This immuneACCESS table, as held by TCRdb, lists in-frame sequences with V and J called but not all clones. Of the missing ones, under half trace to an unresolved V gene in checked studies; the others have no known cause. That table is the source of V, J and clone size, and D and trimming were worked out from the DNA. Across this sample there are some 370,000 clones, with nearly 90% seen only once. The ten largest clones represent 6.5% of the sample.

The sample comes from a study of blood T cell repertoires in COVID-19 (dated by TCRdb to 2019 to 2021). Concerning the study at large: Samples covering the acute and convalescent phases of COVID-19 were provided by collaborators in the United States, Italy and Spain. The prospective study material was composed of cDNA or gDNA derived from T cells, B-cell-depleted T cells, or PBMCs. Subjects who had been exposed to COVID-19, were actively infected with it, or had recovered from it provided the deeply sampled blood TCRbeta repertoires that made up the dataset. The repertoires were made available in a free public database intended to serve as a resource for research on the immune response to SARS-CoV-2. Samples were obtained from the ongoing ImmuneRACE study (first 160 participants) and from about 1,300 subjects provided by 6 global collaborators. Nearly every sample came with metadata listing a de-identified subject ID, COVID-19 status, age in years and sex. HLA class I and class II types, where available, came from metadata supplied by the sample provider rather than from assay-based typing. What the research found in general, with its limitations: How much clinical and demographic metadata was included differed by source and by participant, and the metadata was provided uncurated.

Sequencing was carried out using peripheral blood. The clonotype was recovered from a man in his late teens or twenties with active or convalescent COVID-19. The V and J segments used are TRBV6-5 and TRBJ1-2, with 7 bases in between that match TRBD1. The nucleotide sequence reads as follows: TGTGCCAGCGGCGGACAGGCGATCTATGGCTACACCTTC. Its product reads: CASGGQAIYGYTF.